Below, 24 T cell receptor beta chains from the same sample are listed, as sequenced in a study of breast tumors, draining lymph nodes, adjacent tissues. One entry per CDR3 protein, called by TCRdb with MiXCR from the multiplex PCR reads. Of about 35,000 distinct CDR3 sequences detected, 30% to 45% appear once; the ten largest clones hold 9.5% to 13%. The material sequenced was breast tumor tissue. The origin of the receptors is a female donor with breast cancer. Some clones in this sample may be carry-over from other donors' samples.

At least ten counts were recorded for this clonotype. This chain uses TRBV20-1 with TRBJ2-1; D ambiguous. Germline V gene lookup returns CDR1 DFQATT and CDR2 SNEGSKA (reference sequence). This CDR3 has 15 amino acids. With 2 bases removed from V and 0 bases from J, the gap between germline ends came to 11 bases. The DNA for the CDR3 is TGCAGTGCTAGACCCTCTACGAGCTCCTACAATGAGCAGTTCTTC. Translating gives CSARPSTSSYNEQFF.

This chain joins TRBV20-1 and TRBJ1-6; the D gene is possibly TRBD1 (5 bases). Germline V CDR1 and CDR2: DFQATT, SNEGSKA (reference sequence). This CDR3 region has 14 residues. With 1 base removed from V and 10 bases from J, the gap between germline ends came to 14 bases. Here the CDR3 DNA reads TGCAGTGCTAGAGGGGGCAGGGAAGGATCACCCCTCCACTTT. Its protein product is CSARGGREGSPLHF.

The chain joins TRBV2 to TRBJ1-2; 9 bases are shared with TRBD1. The CDR3 loop spans 13 amino acids. The germline CDR1 and CDR2 sequences are SNHLY and FYNNEI. V lost 8 bases and J lost 3; bases outside the gene matches: 4. This CDR3 is CASLGQGYYGYTF. The CDR3 nucleotides read TGTGCCAGCTTGGGACAGGGTTACTATGGCTACACCTTC. Using reference TRBV2 and TRBJ1-2 for the parts outside the CDR3, the full variable domain is EPEVTQTPSHQVTQMGQEVILRCVPISNHLYFYWYRQILGQKVEFLVSFYNNEISEKSEIFDDQFSVERPDGSNFTLKIRSTKLEDSAMYFCASLGQGYYGYTFGSGTRLTVV.

This clonotype was recorded a few times. The chain combines TRBV25-1 with TRBJ1-1; 8 bases match TRBD1. Germline CDR1 is MGHDK and CDR2 is SYGVNS. The CDR3 loop spans 13 amino acids. V lost 6 bases to trimming and J lost 1 base; unmatched junction nucleotides: 1. In nucleotides, the CDR3 is TGTGCCAGCAGGACAGGGGCGAACACTGAAGCTTTCTTT. Protein product: CASRTGANTEAFF. Based on the CDR3 plus reference TRBV25-1 and TRBJ1-1, the full variable domain is EADIYQTPRYLVIGTGKKITLECSQTMGHDKMYWYQQDPGMELHLIHYSYGVNSTEKGDLSSESTVSRIRTEHFPLTLESARPSHTSQYLCASRTGANTEAFFGQGTRLTVV.

This clonotype was seen ten or more times. The rearrangement links TRBV6-2 or TRBV6-3 to TRBJ2-7; TRBD2 matches at 13 bases. The trim removed 6 bases at V and 10 bases at J, leaving 9 bases unmatched. Germline loops: CDR1 MNHEY, CDR2 SVGEGT. The CDR3 totals 14 residues. CDR3 nucleotide sequence: TGTGCCAGCAGCGCCGGACTAGCGGGAGTTGAACAGTACTTC. Protein sequence: CASSAGLAGVEQYF.

This clonotype was counted ten times or more. The chain combines TRBV5-1 with TRBJ2-5; 11 bases are a match to TRBD2. V trimming: 0 bases; J trimming: 1 base; junction bases outside the gene matches: 2. Germline CDR1 reads SGHRS; CDR2 reads YFSETQ. This CDR3 is 16 amino acids long. The CDR3 region has the DNA TGCGCCAGCAGCTTGGCCGGGACTAGCGGCCAAGAGACCCAGTACTTC. Its translation: CASSLAGTSGQETQYF.

The rearrangement uses TRBV5-1 and TRBJ2-6, with TRBD2 as a possible D gene (7 bases). There are 18 residues in the CDR3. The V and J ends lost 6 bases and 0 bases respectively, with 19 bases between them. Germline CDR1 is SGHRS and CDR2 is YFSETQ. The CDR3 sequence is CASNRVAGANSGANVLTF. The CDR3 nucleotides are TGCGCCAGCAACAGGGTTGCGGGGGCGAACTCTGGGGCCAACGTCCTGACTTTC.

This clonotype was recorded at least ten times. The chain employs TRBV3-1 and TRBJ2-6, with D uncertain. The V gene lost 4 bases and the J gene lost 0 bases, with 1 base spanning the gap. This CDR3 is built from 13 residues. Germline V gene data show CDR1 as LGHDT and CDR2 as YNNKEL (reference sequence). CDR3 coding DNA: TGTGCCAGCAGCCTCTCTGGGGCCAACGTCCTGACTTTC. It codes for CASSLSGANVLTF.

This clonotype was counted ten times or more. J is TRBJ1-3 and V is TRBV6-1, with no clear D. Germline V lookup: CDR1 MNHNS, CDR2 SASEGT. Trimming removed 8 bases from V and 0 bases from J, with 14 bases in between. This CDR3 is built from 15 residues. The CDR3 coding sequence is TGTGCCAGCCGCGTGGGAGCTATCTCTGGAAACACCATATATTTT. Translated: CASRVGAISGNTIYF.

This sequence joins TRBV11-3 and TRBJ2-5, with TRBD1 matching 9 bases. Germline assignment: CDR1 SGHNT and CDR2 YENEEA. Trimming removed 5 bases from V and 4 bases from J; junction bases left unmatched: 5. This CDR3 is built from 14 residues. CDR3 region: CASSPGTGSETQYF. The CDR3 DNA sequence: TGTGCCAGCAGCCCCGGGACAGGGTCAGAGACCCAGTACTTC.

This clonotype has ten or more counts. V is TRBV5-1 and J is TRBJ2-7; D gene uncertain. Germline CDR1 SGHRS, CDR2 YFSETQ. The CDR3 covers 14 residues. With 0 bases removed from V and 1 base from J, the gap between germline ends came to 8 bases. The CDR3 coding sequence is TGCGCCAGCAGCTTGGACTCTTATTCCTACGAGCAGTACTTC. Translated, it gives CASSLDSYSYEQYF.

J is TRBJ2-1 and V is TRBV19; 7 bases fit TRBD2. Germline-derived CDR1 and CDR2 are LNHDA and SQIVND (reference sequence). V lost 6 bases, J lost 7 bases, and 3 bases stayed unmatched. The CDR3 sequence is 12 residues long. The DNA of the CDR3 is TGTGCCAGTAGATTGGGGGGGAATGAGCAGTTCTTC. Translated: CASRLGGNEQFF.

This clonotype was detected many times. V usage is TRBV2 and J usage is TRBJ1-3; no clear D. From germline, CDR1 is SNHLY and CDR2 FYNNEI. The V gene lost 6 bases and the J gene lost 0 bases, with 12 bases spanning the gap. The CDR3 is 15 residues long. Here the CDR3 reads CASRYEGLSGNTIYF. For the CDR3, the DNA is TGTGCCAGCAGATATGAGGGCCTCTCTGGAAACACCATATATTTT. Variable domain in full (rest from reference TRBV2 and TRBJ1-3): EPEVTQTPSHQVTQMGQEVILRCVPISNHLYFYWYRQILGQKVEFLVSFYNNEISEKSEIFDDQFSVERPDGSNFTLKIRSTKLEDSAMYFCASRYEGLSGNTIYFGEGSWLTVV.

The chain joins TRBV7-6 to TRBJ2-7; D is unresolved. The germline gives CDR1 SGHVS, CDR2 FNYEAQ. V lost 2 bases to trimming and J lost 5 bases, with 10 bases between them. The CDR3 runs to 13 residues. In nucleotides, the CDR3 is TGTGCCAGCAGCTTATTCCGCTGGGACGAGCAGTACTTC. Protein: CASSLFRWDEQYF. Full variable domain (missing parts from reference TRBV7-6 and TRBJ2-7): GAGVSQSPRYKVTKRGQDVALRCDPISGHVSLYWYRQALGQGPEFLTYFNYEAQQDKSGLPNDRFSAERPEGSISTLTIQRTEQRDSAMYRCASSLFRWDEQYFGPGTRLTVT.

In this sample, this clonotype turned up many times. V usage is TRBV2 and J usage is TRBJ1-5, with D perhaps TRBD1 (6 bases). The CDR3 has 17 residues. The V and J ends lost 2 bases and 0 bases respectively, with 14 bases between them. CDR1 is SNHLY and CDR2 is FYNNEI in the germline V gene. The CDR3 DNA reads TGTGCCAGCAGTGAACGCCTCGGGACAACTAGCAATCAGCCCCAGCATTTT. This sequence encodes CASSERLGTTSNQPQHF.

This clonotype has ten or more counts. This chain links TRBV5-8 with TRBJ1-2; D ambiguous. Trimming removed 0 bases from V and 4 bases from J, with 13 bases in between. This CDR3 region has 15 residues. CDR1 SGHTS and CDR2 YDEGEE come from the germline V gene. The DNA for the CDR3 is TGTGCCAGCAGCTTGGTCGGTACGTCTAGCTATGGCTACACCTTC. Translated, it gives CASSLVGTSSYGYTF. The entire variable domain, with the rest obtained from reference TRBV5-8 and TRBJ1-2, is as follows: EAGVTQSPTHLIKTRGQQATLRCSPISGHTSVYWYQQALGLGLQFLLWYDEGEERNRGNFPPRFSGRQFPNYSSELNVNALELEDSALYLCASSLVGTSSYGYTFGSGTRLTVV.

Turning to this clonotype: Without the conserved terminal phenylalanine or tryptophan, this CDR3 likely stems from a read error. This chain joins TRBV6-1 and TRBJ1-4; no clear D gene. The CDR3 extends over 12 amino acids. Germline V CDR1 and CDR2: MNHNS, SASEGT. V was clipped by 4 bases and J by 12 bases, with 12 bases between them. In nucleotides, the CDR3 is TGTGCCAGCAGTGGGGGAGGGCGAGAACTGTTTTGT. Protein sequence: CASSGGGRELFC.

This clonotype was seen a few times. This CDR3 reads CASREQAGELFF. CDR3 DNA: TGTGCCAGCAGGGAACAGGCCGGGGAGCTGTTTTTT. This chain links TRBV6-5 with TRBJ2-2, with D possibly being TRBD1 (5 bases). Germline V lookup: CDR1 MNHEY, CDR2 SVGAGI. The CDR3 is 12 residues long. The V end lost 6 bases, the J end lost 6 bases, and 8 bases lay between the germline ends.

Comments on this clonotype: A much larger clone lies a single base off, so this may be a read error. This chain uses TRBV6-2 or TRBV6-3 with TRBJ2-5; D call uncertain. This CDR3 is built from 12 residues. Germline V gene data show CDR1 as MNHEY and CDR2 as SVGEGT. CDR3 residues: CASSDSQGTQYF. The CDR3 DNA follows: TGTGCCAGCAGTGACTCACAAGGGACCCAGTACTTC.

The chain couples TRBV12-1 to TRBJ2-7; the table assigns TRBD1, which was not confirmed against the DNA. TRBV12-1 corresponds to a pseudogene. CDR3 length: 14 amino acids. CDR3 bases: TGTGCCAGCAGCTCAGGGACCCAGCTGCAGGAGCAGTACTTC. This sequence encodes CASSSGTQLQEQYF.

This clonotype was counted at least ten times. V usage is TRBV9 and J usage is TRBJ2-3, with 9 positions matching TRBD2. After removal of 6 bases from V and 3 bases from J, the junction contained 11 bases not matched to a gene. The length of the CDR3 is 16 residues. Germline V gives CDR1 SGDLS, CDR2 YYNGEE. In DNA, the CDR3 is TGTGCCAGCACCCCTTTTATGGGACTAGCTACAGATACGCAGTATTTT. Translating it yields CASTPFMGLATDTQYF. Full variable domain (remainder filled in from reference TRBV9 and TRBJ2-3): DSGVTQTPKHLITATGQRVTLRCSPRSGDLSVYWYQQSLDQGLQFLIQYYNGEERAKGNILERFSAQQFPDLHSELNLSSLELGDSALYFCASTPFMGLATDTQYFGPGTRLTVL.

Details on this clonotype: A read error is possible here, since a much larger clone lies one base away. The chain joins TRBV5-6 to TRBJ2-7; a weak D match, TRBD1 (5 bases). In germline, CDR1 is SGHDT, CDR2 YYEEEE. The CDR3 is 13 residues long. The CDR3 region is CACSRQSSYEQYF. The CDR3 DNA sequence: TGTGCCTGCAGCCGACAGAGCTCCTACGAGCAGTACTTC.

To note about this clonotype: A read error may explain this, as a much larger clone is one base away. The chain joins TRBV7-6 to TRBJ2-1; 11 bases agree with TRBD2. Germline lookup yields CDR1 SGHVS and CDR2 FNYEAQ. The CDR3 covers 16 residues. The junction had 6 bases not matched to a gene; V was cut back by 5 bases and J by 3 bases. The CDR3 DNA reads as TGTGCCAGCAGCGCGAGGACTAGCGGGTGCTACAATGAGCAGTTCTTC. It encodes CASSARTSGCYNEQFF.

This clonotype was picked up many times. The gene calls are TRBV20-1 and TRBJ2-3, with 11 bases that match TRBD2. V gave up 5 bases and J gave up 2 bases; unmatched junction bases: 9. The CDR3 has 16 residues. Germline assignment: CDR1 DFQATT and CDR2 SNEGSKA (reference sequence). The CDR3 loop reads CSALPPLAGVTDTQYF. Written as DNA, the CDR3 is TGCAGTGCTCTTCCACCACTAGCGGGAGTCACAGATACGCAGTATTTT.